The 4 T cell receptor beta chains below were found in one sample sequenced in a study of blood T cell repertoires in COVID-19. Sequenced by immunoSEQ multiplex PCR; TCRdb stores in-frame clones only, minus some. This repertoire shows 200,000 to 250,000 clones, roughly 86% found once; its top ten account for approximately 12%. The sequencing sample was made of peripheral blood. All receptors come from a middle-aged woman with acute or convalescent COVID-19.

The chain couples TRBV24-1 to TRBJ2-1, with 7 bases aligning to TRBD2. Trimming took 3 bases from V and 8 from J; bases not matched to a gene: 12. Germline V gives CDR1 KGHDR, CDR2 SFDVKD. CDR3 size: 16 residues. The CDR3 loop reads CATSDPASGVLDEQFF. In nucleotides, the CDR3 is TGTGCCACCAGTGATCCTGCTAGCGGTGTACTGGATGAGCAGTTCTTC.

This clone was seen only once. The CDR3 reads CASRTETGELFF. CDR3 sequence (DNA): TGTGCCAGTCGGACAGAGACCGGGGAGCTGTTTTTT. The chain links TRBV3-1 (or the pseudogene TRBV3-2) to TRBJ2-2; the D gene is possibly TRBD1 (6 bases). CDR3 length: 12 amino acids. With 9 bases removed from V and 5 bases from J, the gap between germline ends came to 10 bases. The germline V gene encodes CDR1 LGHDT and CDR2 YNNKEL (reference sequence).

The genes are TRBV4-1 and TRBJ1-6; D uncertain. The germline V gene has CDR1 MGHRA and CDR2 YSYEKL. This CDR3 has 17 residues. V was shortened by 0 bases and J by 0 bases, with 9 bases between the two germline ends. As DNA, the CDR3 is TGCGCCAGCAGCCAAGATGCCGTCAGCTCCTATAATTCACCCCTCCACTTT. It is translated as CASSQDAVSSYNSPLHF.

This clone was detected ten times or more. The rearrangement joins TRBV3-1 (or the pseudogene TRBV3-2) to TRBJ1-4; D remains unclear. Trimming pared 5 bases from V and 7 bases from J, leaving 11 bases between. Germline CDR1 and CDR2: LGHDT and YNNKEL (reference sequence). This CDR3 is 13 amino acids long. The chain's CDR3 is CASSYNSGEKLFF. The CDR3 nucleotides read TGTGCCAGCAGCTACAACAGTGGTGAAAAACTGTTTTTT.